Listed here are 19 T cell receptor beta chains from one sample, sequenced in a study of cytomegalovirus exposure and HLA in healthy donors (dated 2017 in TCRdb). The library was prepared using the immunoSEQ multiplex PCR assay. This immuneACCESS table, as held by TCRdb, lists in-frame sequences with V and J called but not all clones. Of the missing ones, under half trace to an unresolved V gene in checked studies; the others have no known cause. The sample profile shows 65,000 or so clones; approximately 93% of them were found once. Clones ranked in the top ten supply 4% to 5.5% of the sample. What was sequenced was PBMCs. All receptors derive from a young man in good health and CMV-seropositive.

The CDR3 nucleotides read TGTGCCAGCAGTGAAGAGGTACAGGGTCCCTACGAGCAGTACTTC. Its protein product is CASSEEVQGPYEQYF. The gene calls are TRBV2 and TRBJ2-7, with TRBD1 as a possible D gene (6 bases). V lost 1 base, J lost 2 bases, and 12 bases lay in between. Germline values: CDR1 SNHLY, CDR2 FYNNEI. This CDR3 region has 15 residues. Full variable domain (outside the CDR3, taken from reference TRBV2 and TRBJ2-7): EPEVTQTPSHQVTQMGQEVILRCVPISNHLYFYWYRQILGQKVEFLVSFYNNEISEKSEIFDDQFSVERPDGSNFTLKIRSTKLEDSAMYFCASSEEVQGPYEQYFGPGTRLTVT.

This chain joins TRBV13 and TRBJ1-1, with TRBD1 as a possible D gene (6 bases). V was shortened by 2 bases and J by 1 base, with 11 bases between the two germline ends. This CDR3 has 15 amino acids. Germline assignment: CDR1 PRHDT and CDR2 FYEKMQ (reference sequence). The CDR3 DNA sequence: TGTGCCAGCAGCTTACAGGGGATCGGGAACACTGAAGCTTTCTTT. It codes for CASSLQGIGNTEAFF.

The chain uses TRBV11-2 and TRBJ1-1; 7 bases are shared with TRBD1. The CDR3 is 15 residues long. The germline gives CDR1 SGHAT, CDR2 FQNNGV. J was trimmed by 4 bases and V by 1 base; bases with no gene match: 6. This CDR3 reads CASSLGKPGGTEAFF. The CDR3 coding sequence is TGTGCCAGCAGCTTAGGGAAGCCAGGGGGCACTGAAGCTTTCTTT.

The CDR3, as DNA: TGTGCCAGCAGCCGTGGACTAGCGGGAGGACCTATCCAAGAGACCCAGTACTTC. This sequence encodes CASSRGLAGGPIQETQYF. This rearrangement joins TRBV5-6 to TRBJ2-5, with 14 bases lining up with TRBD2. V shed 4 bases and J 1 base; nucleotides not matched to a gene: 9. There are 18 residues in the CDR3. The V gene's germline CDR1 is SGHDT and CDR2 YYEEEE.

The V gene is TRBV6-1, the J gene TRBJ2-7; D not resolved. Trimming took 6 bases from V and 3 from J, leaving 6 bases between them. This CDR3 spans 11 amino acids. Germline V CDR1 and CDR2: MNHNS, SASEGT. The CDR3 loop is CASRFFYEQYF. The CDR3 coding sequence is TGTGCCAGCAGGTTCTTCTACGAGCAGTACTTC.

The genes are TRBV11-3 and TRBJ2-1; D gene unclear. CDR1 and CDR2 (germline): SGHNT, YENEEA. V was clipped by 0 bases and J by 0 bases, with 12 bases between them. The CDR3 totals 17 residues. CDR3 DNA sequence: TGTGCCAGCAGCTTAGATCGTTCCAGATCCTCCTACAATGAGCAGTTCTTC. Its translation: CASSLDRSRSSYNEQFF.

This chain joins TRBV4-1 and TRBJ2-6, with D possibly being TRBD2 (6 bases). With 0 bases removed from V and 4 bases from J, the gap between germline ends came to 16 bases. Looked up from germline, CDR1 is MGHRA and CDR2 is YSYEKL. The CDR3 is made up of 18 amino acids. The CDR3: CASSQDTGEARGANVLTF. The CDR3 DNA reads TGCGCCAGCAGCCAAGATACGGGAGAGGCGCGCGGGGCCAACGTCCTGACTTTC.

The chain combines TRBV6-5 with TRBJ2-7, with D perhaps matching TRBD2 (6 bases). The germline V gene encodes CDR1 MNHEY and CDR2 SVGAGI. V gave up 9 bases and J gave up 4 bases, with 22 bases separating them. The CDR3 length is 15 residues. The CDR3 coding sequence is TGTGCCAGGCAAACCCCCCGGAGAGGAGGGTACGAGCAGTACTTC. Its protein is CARQTPRRGGYEQYF.

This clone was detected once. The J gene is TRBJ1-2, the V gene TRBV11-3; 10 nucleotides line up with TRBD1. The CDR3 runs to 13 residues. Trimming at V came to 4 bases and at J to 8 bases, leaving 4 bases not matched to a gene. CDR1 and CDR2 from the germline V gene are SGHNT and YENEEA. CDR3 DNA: TGTGCCAGCAGCTGGGACAGGGGTGGAGGCTACACCTTC. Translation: CASSWDRGGGYTF.

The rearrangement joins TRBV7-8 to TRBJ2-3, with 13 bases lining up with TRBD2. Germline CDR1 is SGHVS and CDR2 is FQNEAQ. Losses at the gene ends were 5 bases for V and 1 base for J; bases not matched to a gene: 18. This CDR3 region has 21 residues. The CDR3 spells CASSPTPGLAGRFGGTDTQYF. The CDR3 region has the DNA TGTGCCAGCAGCCCGACACCGGGACTAGCGGGAAGGTTCGGGGGCACAGATACGCAGTATTTT.

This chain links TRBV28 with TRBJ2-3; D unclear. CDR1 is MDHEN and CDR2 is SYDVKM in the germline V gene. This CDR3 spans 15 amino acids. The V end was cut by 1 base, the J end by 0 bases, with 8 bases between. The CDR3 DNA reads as TGTGCCAGCAGTTTATATCAGGCTAGCACAGATACGCAGTATTTT. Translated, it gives CASSLYQASTDTQYF.

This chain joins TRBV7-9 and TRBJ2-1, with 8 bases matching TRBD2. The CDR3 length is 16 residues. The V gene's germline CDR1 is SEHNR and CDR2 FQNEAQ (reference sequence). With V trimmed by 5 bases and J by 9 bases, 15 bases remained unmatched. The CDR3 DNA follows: TGTGCCAGCAGCCGTGTCCTCCGGACTAGCAGGGGTGAGCAGTTCTTC. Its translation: CASSRVLRTSRGEQFF.

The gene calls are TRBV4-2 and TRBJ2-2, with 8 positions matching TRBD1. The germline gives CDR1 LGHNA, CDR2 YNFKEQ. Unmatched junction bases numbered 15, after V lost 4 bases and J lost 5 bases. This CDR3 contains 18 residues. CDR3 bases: TGTGCCAGCAGCCTTGAACTAGGCCGGACAGGGCGGACCGGGGAGCTGTTTTTT. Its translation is CASSLELGRTGRTGELFF.

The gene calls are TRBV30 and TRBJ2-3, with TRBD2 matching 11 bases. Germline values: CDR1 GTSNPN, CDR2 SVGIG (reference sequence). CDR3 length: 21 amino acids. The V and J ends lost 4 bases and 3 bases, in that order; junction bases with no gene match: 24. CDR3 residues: CAWTRGGLAGGLMFSTDTQYF. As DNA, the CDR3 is TGTGCCTGGACCAGGGGTGGGCTAGCGGGGGGCCTGATGTTCTCGACAGATACGCAGTATTTT. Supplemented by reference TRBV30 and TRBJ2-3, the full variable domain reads SQTIHQWPATLVQPVGSPLSLECTVEGTSNPNLYWYRQAAGRGLQLLFYSVGIGQISSEVPQNLSASRPQDRQFILSSKKLLLSDSGFYLCAWTRGGLAGGLMFSTDTQYFGPGTRLTVL.

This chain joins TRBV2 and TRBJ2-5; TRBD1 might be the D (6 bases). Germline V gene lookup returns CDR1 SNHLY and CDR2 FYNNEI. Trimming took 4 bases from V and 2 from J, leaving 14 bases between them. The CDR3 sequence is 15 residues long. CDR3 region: CASSAGTGRQETQYF. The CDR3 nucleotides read TGTGCCAGCAGTGCTGGAACAGGGAGACAAGAGACCCAGTACTTC. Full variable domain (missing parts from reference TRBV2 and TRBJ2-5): EPEVTQTPSHQVTQMGQEVILRCVPISNHLYFYWYRQILGQKVEFLVSFYNNEISEKSEIFDDQFSVERPDGSNFTLKIRSTKLEDSAMYFCASSAGTGRQETQYFGPGTRLLVL.

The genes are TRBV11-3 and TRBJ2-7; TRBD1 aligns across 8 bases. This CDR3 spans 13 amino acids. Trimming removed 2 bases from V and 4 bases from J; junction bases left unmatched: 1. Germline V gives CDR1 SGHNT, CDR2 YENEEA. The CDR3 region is CASSLRTGYEQYF. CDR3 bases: TGTGCCAGCAGCTTACGGACAGGGTACGAGCAGTACTTC.

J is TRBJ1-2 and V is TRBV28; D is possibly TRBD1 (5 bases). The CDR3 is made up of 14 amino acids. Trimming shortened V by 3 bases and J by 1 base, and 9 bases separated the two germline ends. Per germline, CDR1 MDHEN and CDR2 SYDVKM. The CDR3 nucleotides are TGTGCCAGCAGTTTGTCAGGGTATAACTATGGCTACACCTTC. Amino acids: CASSLSGYNYGYTF.

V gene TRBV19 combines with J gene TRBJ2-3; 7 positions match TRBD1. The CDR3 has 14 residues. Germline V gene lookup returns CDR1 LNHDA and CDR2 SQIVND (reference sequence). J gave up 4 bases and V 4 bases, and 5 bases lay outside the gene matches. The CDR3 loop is CASSTPTGADTQYF. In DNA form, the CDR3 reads TGTGCCAGTAGTACCCCCACAGGGGCAGATACGCAGTATTTT.

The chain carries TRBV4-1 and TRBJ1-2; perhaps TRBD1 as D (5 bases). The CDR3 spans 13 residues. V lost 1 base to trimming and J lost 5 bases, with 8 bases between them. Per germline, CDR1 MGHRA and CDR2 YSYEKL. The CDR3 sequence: CASSQATDYGYTF. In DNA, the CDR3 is TGCGCCAGCAGCCAAGCGACAGATTATGGCTACACCTTC.